The 9 T cell receptor beta chains presented below share a single source sample, sequenced in a study of OX40 agonist ivuxolimab in advanced cancers. The data were produced by immunoSEQ multiplex PCR, yet TCRdb's version contains in-frame clones alone and is incomplete. The sample consists of tens of thousands of clones, 85% of them appearing once. Here the sequenced sample was CD4+ or CD8+ T cells sorted from blood, taken in a trial of the OX40 agonist ivuxolimab. The receptors shown here come from an adult with an advanced solid tumor such as melanoma, head and neck, liver or kidney cancer.

This chain connects TRBV18 to TRBJ2-3; D not resolved. CDR3 length: 15 residues. The germline V and J ends were trimmed by 6 bases and 0 bases, with 13 bases remaining between them. Germline V gene sequence: CDR1 KGHSH, CDR2 LQKENI. CDR3 residues: CASSYFGGSTDTQYF. In DNA, the CDR3 is TGTGCCAGCTCCTATTTTGGCGGAAGCACAGATACGCAGTATTTT.

This clone was detected only a few times. The V gene is TRBV19, the J gene TRBJ2-1, with 10 bases lining up with TRBD2. The CDR3 has 14 amino acids. V gave up 8 bases and J gave up 7 bases; unmatched junction bases: 8. Germline CDR1 and CDR2: LNHDA and SQIVND (reference sequence). The CDR3 DNA is TGTGCCAGTTCCGGACTAGCGGCAGTGAATGAGCAGTTCTTC. The encoded protein is CASSGLAAVNEQFF. Variable domain in full (rest from reference TRBV19 and TRBJ2-1): DGGITQSPKYLFRKEGQNVTLSCEQNLNHDAMYWYRQDPGQGLRLIYYSQIVNDFQKGDIAEGYSVSREKKESFPLTVTSAQKNPTAFYLCASSGLAAVNEQFFGPGTRLTVL.

The CDR3 spells CASSRGGLAGVNEQFF. DNA of the CDR3: TGTGCCAGCAGCCGAGGGGGACTAGCGGGAGTCAATGAGCAGTTCTTC. The V gene is TRBV7-9, the J gene TRBJ2-1; 14 bases fit TRBD2. Germline values: CDR1 SEHNR, CDR2 FQNEAQ (reference sequence). This CDR3 is built from 16 residues. With 5 bases clipped from V and 6 bases from J, the junction kept 6 bases outside the gene matches.

The chain has TRBV6-6 and TRBJ2-3; D is unresolved. Per the germline V gene, CDR1 is MNHNY and CDR2 is SVGAGI (reference sequence). This CDR3 contains 13 residues. Trimming cost V 3 bases and J 6 bases, with 10 bases left between them. CDR3 region: CASSYSRSDTQYF. The CDR3 DNA reads TGTGCCAGCAGTTATTCTAGAAGCGATACGCAGTATTTT.

The chain carries TRBV19 and TRBJ2-7; a weak D match, TRBD2 (5 bases). The CDR3 has 15 residues. Germline values: CDR1 LNHDA, CDR2 SQIVND (reference sequence). Trimming shortened V by 2 bases and J by 0 bases, and 11 bases separated the two germline ends. Here the CDR3 reads CASSISGKGSYEQYF. CDR3 bases: TGTGCCAGTAGTATATCCGGGAAGGGCTCCTACGAGCAGTACTTC.

This chain links TRBV11-2 with TRBJ2-1, with D perhaps TRBD1 (5 bases). The CDR3 length is 16 residues. Between the trimmed V and J ends, which lost 1 base and 1 base, there was a span of 11 bases. Germline values: CDR1 SGHAT, CDR2 FQNNGV. CDR3 loop: CASSLARGRSYNEQFF. CDR3 coding DNA: TGTGCCAGCAGCTTAGCAAGGGGCAGGTCCTACAATGAGCAGTTCTTC.

The chain is built from TRBV18 and TRBJ1-2; no clear D. Germline assignment: CDR1 KGHSH and CDR2 LQKENI. Trimming took off 1 base at V and 0 bases at J, with 6 bases between the two ends. The CDR3 covers 14 residues. The DNA for the CDR3 is TGTGCCAGCTCACCACGGCAGCCTAACTATGGCTACACCTTC. This encodes CASSPRQPNYGYTF.

This clone came up once. This chain connects TRBV27 to TRBJ2-7; 7 nucleotides agree with TRBD1. The CDR3 is made up of 16 amino acids. After removal of 4 bases from V and 0 bases from J, the junction contained 9 bases not matched to a gene. Germline V gene lookup returns CDR1 MNHEY and CDR2 SMNVEV (reference sequence). In DNA, the CDR3 is TGTGCCAGCAGTTCCCCCAGACAGGGAACCTCCTACGAGCAGTACTTC. It yields the protein CASSSPRQGTSYEQYF.

This sequence joins TRBV5-4 and TRBJ2-1; 12 positions agree with TRBD2. This CDR3 is built from 16 residues. V was clipped by 3 bases and J by 9 bases; unmatched bases: 10. From germline, CDR1 is SGHNT and CDR2 YYREEE (reference sequence). CDR3 bases: TGTGCCAGCAGCTCCCCGGGACTAGCGGGTCAGGTTGAGCAGTTCTTC. The encoded protein is CASSSPGLAGQVEQFF.